This T cell receptor (beta chain) stems from a study of post-analysis software for immune sequencing data. Whole-study context: The disease courses spanned relapsing-remitting, secondary progressive and progressive-relapsing forms of multiple sclerosis. Study-wide findings and caveats: Four or five TRBV segments (TRBV5-6, TRBV5-1 and TRBV20-1 among them) occurred more frequently in patients than in controls. Samples from one preparation batch, clustered by F measure, grouped strongly together.

Libraries were made from TCR beta cDNA, and they carried unique molecular identifiers. The T cell input of about 0.9 to 10 million gave around 540,000 cDNA molecules. TCRdb reprocessed the PCR reads via MiXCR and lists one record per CDR3 protein. The table lists roughly 700,000 distinct CDR3 sequences, roughly 27% of them singletons. This clonotype was counted a few times. Antigen specificity is unknown. The germline gives CDR1 SGHRS, CDR2 YFSETQ. This CDR3 has 13 residues. V was shortened by 4 bases and J by 2 bases, with 10 bases between the two germline ends. The V and J genes are TRBV5-1 and TRBJ2-7; TRBD1 might be the D (6 bases). The TCR comes from a girl aged 10 to 17 with multiple sclerosis. Source material: blood. CDR3 protein: CASSGQKAYEQYF. In nucleotides, the CDR3 is TGCGCCAGCAGCGGACAGAAGGCCTACGAGCAGTACTTC.